The following is a T cell receptor beta chain sequence with its context. What it recognizes is unknown. Each TCR beta cDNA library carried unique molecular identifiers. Each batch of roughly 1 to 11 million T cells produced roughly 450,000 cDNA molecules. TCRdb re-called the PCR reads through MiXCR, storing one row per CDR3 protein. The data show roughly 800,000 distinct CDR3 sequences, roughly 27% seen once. This entry comes from a study of post-analysis software for immune sequencing data. V was trimmed by 7 bases and J by 3 bases, leaving 10 bases between them. There are 13 residues in the CDR3. General study results and limits: In patients, roughly five TRBV segments were more frequent than in controls, with TRBV5-6, TRBV5-1 and TRBV20-1 among them.

Sequencing was carried out using blood. The chain couples TRBV12-3 or TRBV12-4 to TRBJ2-1, with D unresolved. This TCR came from a girl aged 10-17 years with multiple sclerosis. The CDR3 DNA reads as TGTGCCAGCAAGGTGGGCTTCTACAATGAGCAGTTCTTC. It is translated as CASKVGFYNEQFF.